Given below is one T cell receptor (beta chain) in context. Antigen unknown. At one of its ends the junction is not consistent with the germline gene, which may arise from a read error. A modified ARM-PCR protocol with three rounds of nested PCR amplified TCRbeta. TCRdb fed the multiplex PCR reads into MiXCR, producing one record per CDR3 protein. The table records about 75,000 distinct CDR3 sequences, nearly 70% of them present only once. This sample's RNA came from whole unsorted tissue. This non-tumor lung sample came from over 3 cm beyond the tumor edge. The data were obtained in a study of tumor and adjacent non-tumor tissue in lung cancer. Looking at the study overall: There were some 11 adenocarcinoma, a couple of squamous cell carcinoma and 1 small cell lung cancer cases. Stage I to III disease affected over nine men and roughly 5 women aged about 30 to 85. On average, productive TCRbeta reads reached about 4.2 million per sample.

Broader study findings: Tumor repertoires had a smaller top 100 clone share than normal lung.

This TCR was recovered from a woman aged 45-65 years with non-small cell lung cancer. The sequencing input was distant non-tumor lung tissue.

The CDR3 loop is CIAHSGSRGNEQFF. The CDR3 DNA is TGCATTGCTCATAGCGGGAGTAGGGGTAATGAGCAGTTCTTT. The chain joins TRBV20-1 to TRBJ2-1; 9 nucleotides line up with TRBD2. This CDR3 contains 14 residues. Germline V CDR1 and CDR2: DFQATT, SNEGSKA (reference sequence).